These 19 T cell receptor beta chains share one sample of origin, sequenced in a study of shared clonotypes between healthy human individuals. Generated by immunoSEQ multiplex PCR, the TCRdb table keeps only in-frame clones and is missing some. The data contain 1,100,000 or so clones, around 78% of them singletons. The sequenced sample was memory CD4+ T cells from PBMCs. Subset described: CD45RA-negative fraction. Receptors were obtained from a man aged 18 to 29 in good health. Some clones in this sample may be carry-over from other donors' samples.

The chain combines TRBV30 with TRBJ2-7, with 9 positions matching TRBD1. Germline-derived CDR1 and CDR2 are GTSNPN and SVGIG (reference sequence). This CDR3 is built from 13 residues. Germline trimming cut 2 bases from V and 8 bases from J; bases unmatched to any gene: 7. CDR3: CAWSSGQGTKQYF. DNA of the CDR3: TGTGCCTGGAGTTCCGGACAGGGGACTAAGCAGTACTTC. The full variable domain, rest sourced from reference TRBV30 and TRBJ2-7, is SQTIHQWPATLVQPVGSPLSLECTVEGTSNPNLYWYRQAAGRGLQLLFYSVGIGQISSEVPQNLSASRPQDRQFILSSKKLLLSDSGFYLCAWSSGQGTKQYFGPGTRLTVT.

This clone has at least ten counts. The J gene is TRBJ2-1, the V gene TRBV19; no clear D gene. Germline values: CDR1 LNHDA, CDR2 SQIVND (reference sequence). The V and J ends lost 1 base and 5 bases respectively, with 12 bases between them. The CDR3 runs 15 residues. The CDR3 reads CASSIGAGRDNEQFF. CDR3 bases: TGTGCCAGTAGTATAGGGGCAGGCCGAGACAATGAGCAGTTCTTC.

CDR3 region: CASSLDRNTGELFF. CDR3 sequence (DNA): TGTGCCAGCAGCTTGGACAGGAACACCGGGGAGCTGTTTTTT. This chain uses TRBV5-8 with TRBJ2-2; D is unresolved. The ends were cut back, 0 bases at V and 1 base at J, with 4 bases in the middle. The CDR3 consists of 14 residues. The germline CDR1 and CDR2 sequences are SGHTS and YDEGEE.

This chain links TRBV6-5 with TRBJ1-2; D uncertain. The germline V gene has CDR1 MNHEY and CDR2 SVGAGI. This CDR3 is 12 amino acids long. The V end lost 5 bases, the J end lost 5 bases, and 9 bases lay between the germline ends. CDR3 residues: CASSMGRYGYTF. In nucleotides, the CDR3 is TGTGCCAGCAGTATGGGGAGATATGGCTACACCTTC.

The CDR3 DNA reads TGCAGCGTTGTCAGGACAGGGGTTTCTGATGAGCAGTTCTTC. Amino acid sequence: CSVVRTGVSDEQFF. The rearrangement joins TRBV29-1 to TRBJ2-1, with 9 bases matching TRBD1. The V segment lost 4 bases and the J segment 8 bases; nucleotides outside the gene matches: 9. The CDR3 is made up of 14 amino acids. CDR1 and CDR2 (germline): SQVTM, ANQGSEA.

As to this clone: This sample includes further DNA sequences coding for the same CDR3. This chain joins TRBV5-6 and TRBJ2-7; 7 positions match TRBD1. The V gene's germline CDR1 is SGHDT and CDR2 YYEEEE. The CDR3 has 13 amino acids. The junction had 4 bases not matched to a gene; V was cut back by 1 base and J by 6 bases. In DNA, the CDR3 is TGTGCCAGCAGCTTGATAGGGGGCGGCGAGCAGTACTTC. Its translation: CASSLIGGGEQYF.

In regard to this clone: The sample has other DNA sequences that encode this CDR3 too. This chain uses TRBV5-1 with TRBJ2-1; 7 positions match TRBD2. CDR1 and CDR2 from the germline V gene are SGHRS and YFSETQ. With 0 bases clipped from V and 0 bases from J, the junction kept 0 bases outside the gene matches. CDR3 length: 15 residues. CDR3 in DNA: TGCGCCAGCAGCTTGGGGGAGGGCTCCTACAATGAGCAGTTCTTC. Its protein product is CASSLGEGSYNEQFF.

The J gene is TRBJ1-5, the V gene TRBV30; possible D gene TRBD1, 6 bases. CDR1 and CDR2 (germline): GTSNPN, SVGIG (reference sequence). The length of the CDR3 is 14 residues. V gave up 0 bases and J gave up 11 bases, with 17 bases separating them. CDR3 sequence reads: CAWSVPGGGGAQHF. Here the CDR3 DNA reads TGTGCCTGGAGTGTACCGGGAGGGGGTGGAGCCCAGCATTTT. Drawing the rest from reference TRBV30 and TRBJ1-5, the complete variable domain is SQTIHQWPATLVQPVGSPLSLECTVEGTSNPNLYWYRQAAGRGLQLLFYSVGIGQISSEVPQNLSASRPQDRQFILSSKKLLLSDSGFYLCAWSVPGGGGAQHFGDGTRLSIL.

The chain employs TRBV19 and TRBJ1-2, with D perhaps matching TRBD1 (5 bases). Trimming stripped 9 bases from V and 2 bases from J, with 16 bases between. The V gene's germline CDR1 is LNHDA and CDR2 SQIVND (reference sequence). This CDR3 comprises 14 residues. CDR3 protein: CASRAAGNNYGYTF. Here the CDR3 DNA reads TGTGCCAGCAGGGCGGCAGGGAACAACTATGGCTACACCTTC.

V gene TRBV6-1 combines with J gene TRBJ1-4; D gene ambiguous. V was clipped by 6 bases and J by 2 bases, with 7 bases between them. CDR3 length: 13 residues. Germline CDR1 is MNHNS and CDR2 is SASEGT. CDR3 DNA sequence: TGTGCCAGCAGCGAGAGGACTAATGAAAAACTGTTTTTT. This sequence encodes CASSERTNEKLFF.

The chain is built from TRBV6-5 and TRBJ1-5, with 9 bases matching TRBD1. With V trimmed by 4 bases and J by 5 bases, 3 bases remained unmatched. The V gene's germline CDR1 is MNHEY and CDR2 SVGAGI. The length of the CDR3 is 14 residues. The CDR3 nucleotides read TGTGCCAGCAGTTTCGGGACAGGGTATCAGCCCCAGCATTTT. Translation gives CASSFGTGYQPQHF.

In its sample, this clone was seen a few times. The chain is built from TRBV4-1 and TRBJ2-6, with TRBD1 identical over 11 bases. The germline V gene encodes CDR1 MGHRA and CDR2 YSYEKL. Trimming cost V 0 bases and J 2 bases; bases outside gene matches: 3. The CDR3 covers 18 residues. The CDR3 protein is CASSQDGTGGAGANVLTF. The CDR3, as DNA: TGCGCCAGCAGCCAAGACGGGACAGGGGGAGCTGGGGCCAACGTCCTGACTTTC.

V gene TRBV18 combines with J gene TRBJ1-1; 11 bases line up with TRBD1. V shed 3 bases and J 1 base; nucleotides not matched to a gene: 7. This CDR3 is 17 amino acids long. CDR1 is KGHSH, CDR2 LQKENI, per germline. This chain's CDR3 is CASSPLGQGAQNTEAFF. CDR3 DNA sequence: TGTGCCAGCTCACCTTTAGGACAGGGGGCGCAGAACACTGAAGCTTTCTTT.

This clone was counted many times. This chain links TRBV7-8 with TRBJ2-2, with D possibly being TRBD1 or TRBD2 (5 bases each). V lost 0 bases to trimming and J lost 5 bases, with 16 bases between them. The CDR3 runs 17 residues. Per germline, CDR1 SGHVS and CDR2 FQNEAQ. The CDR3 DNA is TGTGCCAGCAGCTTAGCGTCGTATGGGACCCCGACCGGGGAGCTGTTTTTT. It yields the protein CASSLASYGTPTGELFF.

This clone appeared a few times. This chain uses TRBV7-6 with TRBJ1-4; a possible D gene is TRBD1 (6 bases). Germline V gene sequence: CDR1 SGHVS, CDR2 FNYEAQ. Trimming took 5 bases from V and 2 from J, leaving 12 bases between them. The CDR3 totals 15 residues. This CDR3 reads CASSANRATNEKLFF. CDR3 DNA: TGTGCCAGCAGCGCCAACAGGGCTACTAATGAAAAACTGTTTTTT. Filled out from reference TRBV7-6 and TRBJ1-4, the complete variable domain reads GAGVSQSPRYKVTKRGQDVALRCDPISGHVSLYWYRQALGQGPEFLTYFNYEAQQDKSGLPNDRFSAERPEGSISTLTIQRTEQRDSAMYRCASSANRATNEKLFFGSGTQLSVL.

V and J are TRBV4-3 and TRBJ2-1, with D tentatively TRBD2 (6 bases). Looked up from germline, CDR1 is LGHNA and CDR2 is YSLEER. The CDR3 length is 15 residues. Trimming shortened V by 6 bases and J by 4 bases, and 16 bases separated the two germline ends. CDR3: CASRVRDSVYNEQFF. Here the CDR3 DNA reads TGCGCCAGCAGGGTCCGGGACTCAGTGTACAATGAGCAGTTCTTC.

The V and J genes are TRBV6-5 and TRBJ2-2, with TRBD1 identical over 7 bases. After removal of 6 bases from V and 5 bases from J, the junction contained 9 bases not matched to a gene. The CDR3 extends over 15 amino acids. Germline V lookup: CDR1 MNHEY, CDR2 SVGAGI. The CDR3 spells CASRTAGGSTGELFF. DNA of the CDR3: TGTGCCAGCAGAACGGCAGGGGGTAGTACCGGGGAGCTGTTTTTT.

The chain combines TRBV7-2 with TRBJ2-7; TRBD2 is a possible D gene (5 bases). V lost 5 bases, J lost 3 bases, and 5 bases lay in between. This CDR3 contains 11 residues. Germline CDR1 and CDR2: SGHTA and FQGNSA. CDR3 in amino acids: CASSRDYEQYF. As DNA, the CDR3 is TGTGCCAGCAGCCGGGACTACGAGCAGTACTTC.

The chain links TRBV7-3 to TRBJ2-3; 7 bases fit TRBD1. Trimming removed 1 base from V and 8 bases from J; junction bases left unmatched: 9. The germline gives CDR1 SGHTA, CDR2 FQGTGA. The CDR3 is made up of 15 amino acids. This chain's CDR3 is CASSLNPTGPSTQYF. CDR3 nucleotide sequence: TGTGCCAGCAGCTTAAACCCGACAGGGCCCAGTACGCAGTATTTT.